Detailed here is one TCR beta chain. Its target is unknown. The source of the sample is a study of cytomegalovirus exposure and HLA in healthy donors. Study results and limitations: In a later analysis, at a false discovery rate of 0.05, roughly 17,000 TCR beta sequences were associated with HLA alleles. In vitro assays verified that a few CMV-associated chains recognized CMV antigens specifically.

Primers: 60 Vbeta forward and 13 Jbeta reverse. The data were produced by immunoSEQ multiplex PCR, yet TCRdb's version contains in-frame clones alone and is incomplete. Of under 200,000 clones listed, about 79% were seen once; the top ten hold under 3%. This CDR3 has 13 residues. Looked up from germline, CDR1 is SQVTM and CDR2 is ANQGSEA. Trimming at V came to 7 bases and at J to 2 bases, leaving 5 bases not matched to a gene. Unrecorded immune exposures were likely, despite nominal health at sampling. The clonotype comes from a woman aged 50 to 65 in good health and CMV-seronegative. Sequencing was performed on PBMCs. The chain links TRBV29-1 to TRBJ2-3; TRBD2 agrees at 8 bases. Here the CDR3 DNA reads TGCAGCGGTCGGGGGGGGCTCACAGATACGCAGTATTTT. Translation gives CSGRGGLTDTQYF.